This T cell receptor beta chain emerged from a study of monozygotic twins with inflammatory bowel disease. The UMIs contained a 6-nucleotide sample barcode. They were added by template switching during cDNA synthesis. One entry per CDR3 protein, without DNA, is what TCRdb gives after re-calling the 5' RACE reads. Its table records 200,000 to 250,000 distinct CDR3 sequences. Points from the study as a whole: Heterogeneous immunosuppressive treatment regimens may have introduced variability into patient repertoires. TCRbeta inverse Simpson diversity was decreased in IBD patients versus healthy co-twins.

Comment on this clonotype: What it binds is unknown.

Whole-blood RNA isolation (total RNA) proceeded without T cell sorting. This clonotype originated in a human donor with ulcerative colitis or Crohn's disease, or a healthy co-twin of an affected twin (not recorded which). Sample: blood.

The CDR3 region is CASSVGTGVNQPQHF. The chain is built from TRBV9 and TRBJ1-5; TCRdb proposes TRBD1, but this gene call is untestable without DNA. CDR1 is SGDLS and CDR2 is YYNGEE in the germline V gene. CDR3 length: 15 residues.